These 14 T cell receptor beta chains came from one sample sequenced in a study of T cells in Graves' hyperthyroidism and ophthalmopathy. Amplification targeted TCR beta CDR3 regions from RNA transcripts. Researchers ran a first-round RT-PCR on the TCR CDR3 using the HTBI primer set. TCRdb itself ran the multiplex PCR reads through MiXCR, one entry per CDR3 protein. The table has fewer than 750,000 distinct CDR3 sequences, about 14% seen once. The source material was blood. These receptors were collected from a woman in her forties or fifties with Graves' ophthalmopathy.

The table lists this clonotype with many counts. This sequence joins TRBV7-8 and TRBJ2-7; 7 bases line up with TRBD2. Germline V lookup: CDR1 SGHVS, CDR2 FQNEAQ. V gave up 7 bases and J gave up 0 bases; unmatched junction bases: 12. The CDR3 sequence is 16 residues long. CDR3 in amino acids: CASIARTAGASYEQYF. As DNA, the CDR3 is TGTGCCAGCATCGCCCGGACTGCGGGAGCCTCCTACGAGCAGTACTTC.

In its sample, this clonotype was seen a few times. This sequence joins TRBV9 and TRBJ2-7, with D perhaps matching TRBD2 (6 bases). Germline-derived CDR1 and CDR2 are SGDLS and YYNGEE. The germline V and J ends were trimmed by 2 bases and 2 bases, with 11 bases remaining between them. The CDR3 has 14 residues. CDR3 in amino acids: CASSVTSSAYEQYF. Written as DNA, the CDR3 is TGTGCCAGCAGCGTTACTAGCAGCGCCTACGAGCAGTACTTC.

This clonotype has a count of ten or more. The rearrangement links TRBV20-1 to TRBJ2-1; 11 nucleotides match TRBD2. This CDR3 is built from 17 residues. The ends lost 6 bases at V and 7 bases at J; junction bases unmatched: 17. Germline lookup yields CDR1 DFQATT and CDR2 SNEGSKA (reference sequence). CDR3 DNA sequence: TGCAGTGCCGTCGTGGAAATTAGCGGGAGGGCGATTAATGAGCAGTTCTTC. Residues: CSAVVEISGRAINEQFF.

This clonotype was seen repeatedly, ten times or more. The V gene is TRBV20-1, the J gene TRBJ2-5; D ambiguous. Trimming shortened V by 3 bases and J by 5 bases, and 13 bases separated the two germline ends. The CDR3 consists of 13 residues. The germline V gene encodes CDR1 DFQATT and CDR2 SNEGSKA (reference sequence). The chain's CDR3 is CSASGPLGETQYF. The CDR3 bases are TGCAGTGCTAGTGGCCCCCTAGGGGAGACCCAGTACTTC.

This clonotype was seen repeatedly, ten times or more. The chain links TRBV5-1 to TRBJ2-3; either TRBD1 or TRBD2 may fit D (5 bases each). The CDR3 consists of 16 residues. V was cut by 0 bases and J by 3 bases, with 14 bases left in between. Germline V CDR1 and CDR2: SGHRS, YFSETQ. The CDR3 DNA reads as TGCGCCAGCAGCTTGGGGGGGAAACTAGTAACAGATACGCAGTATTTT. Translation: CASSLGGKLVTDTQYF.

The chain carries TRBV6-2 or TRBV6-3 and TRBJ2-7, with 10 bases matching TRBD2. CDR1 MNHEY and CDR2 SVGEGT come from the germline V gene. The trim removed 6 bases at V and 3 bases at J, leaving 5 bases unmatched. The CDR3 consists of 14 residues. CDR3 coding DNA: TGTGCCAGCAGCCCGGGACTAGCGTTCTACGAGCAGTACTTC. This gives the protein CASSPGLAFYEQYF.

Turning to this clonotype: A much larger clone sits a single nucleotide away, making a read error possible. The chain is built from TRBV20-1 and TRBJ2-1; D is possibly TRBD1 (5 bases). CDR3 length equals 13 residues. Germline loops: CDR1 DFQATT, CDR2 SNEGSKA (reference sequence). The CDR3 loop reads CSARSTTDNEQLF. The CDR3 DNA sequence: TGCAGTGCTAGGAGCACGACGGACAATGAGCAGCTCTTC.

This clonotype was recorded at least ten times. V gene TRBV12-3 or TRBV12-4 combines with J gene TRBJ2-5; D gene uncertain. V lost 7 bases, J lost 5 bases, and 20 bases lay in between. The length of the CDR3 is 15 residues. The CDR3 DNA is TGTGCCAGCACCACATCCGAAGGGCCCTTGGAGACCCAGTACTTC. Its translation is CASTTSEGPLETQYF.

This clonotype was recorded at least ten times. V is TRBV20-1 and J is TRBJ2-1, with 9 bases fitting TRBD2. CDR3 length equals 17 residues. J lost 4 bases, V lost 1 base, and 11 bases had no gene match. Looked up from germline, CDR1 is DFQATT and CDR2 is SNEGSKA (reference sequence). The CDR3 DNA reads TGCAGTGCTAGAGGCCCTCCGACTAGCGGTATATACAATGAGCAGTTCTTC. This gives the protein CSARGPPTSGIYNEQFF.

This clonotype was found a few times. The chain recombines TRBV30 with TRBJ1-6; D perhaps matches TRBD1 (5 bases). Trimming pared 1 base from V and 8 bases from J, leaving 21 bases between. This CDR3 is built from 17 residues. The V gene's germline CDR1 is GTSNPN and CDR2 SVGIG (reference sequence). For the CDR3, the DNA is TGTGCCTGGAGTGGTCGGGTTGGGCCGAGGGGTGATTCACCCCTCCACTTT. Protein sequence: CAWSGRVGPRGDSPLHF.

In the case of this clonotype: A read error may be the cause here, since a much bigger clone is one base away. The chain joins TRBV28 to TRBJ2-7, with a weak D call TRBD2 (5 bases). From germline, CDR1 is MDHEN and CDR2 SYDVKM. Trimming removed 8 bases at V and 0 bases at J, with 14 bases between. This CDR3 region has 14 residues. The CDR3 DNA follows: TGTGCCAGCGGCGCGGGCCTTAGCTCCTACGAGCAGTACTTC. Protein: CASGAGLSSYEQYF.

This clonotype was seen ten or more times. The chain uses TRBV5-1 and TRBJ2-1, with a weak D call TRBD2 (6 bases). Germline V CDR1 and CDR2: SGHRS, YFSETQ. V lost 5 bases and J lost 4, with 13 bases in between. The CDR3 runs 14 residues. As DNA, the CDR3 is TGCGCCAGCAGTGGGGACTCCCAATACAATGAGCAGTTCTTC. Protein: CASSGDSQYNEQFF.

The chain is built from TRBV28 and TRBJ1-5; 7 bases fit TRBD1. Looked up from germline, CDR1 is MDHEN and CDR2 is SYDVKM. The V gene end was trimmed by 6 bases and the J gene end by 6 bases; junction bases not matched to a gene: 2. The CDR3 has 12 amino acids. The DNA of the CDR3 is TGTGCCAGCAGAGAGGGGGCTCAGCCCCAGCATTTT. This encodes CASREGAQPQHF.

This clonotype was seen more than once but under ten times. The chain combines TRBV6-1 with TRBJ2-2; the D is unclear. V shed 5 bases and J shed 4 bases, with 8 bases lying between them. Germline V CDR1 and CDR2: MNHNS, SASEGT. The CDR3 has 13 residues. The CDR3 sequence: CASSSAATGELFF. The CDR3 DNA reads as TGTGCCAGCAGTTCAGCAGCCACCGGGGAGCTGTTTTTT.